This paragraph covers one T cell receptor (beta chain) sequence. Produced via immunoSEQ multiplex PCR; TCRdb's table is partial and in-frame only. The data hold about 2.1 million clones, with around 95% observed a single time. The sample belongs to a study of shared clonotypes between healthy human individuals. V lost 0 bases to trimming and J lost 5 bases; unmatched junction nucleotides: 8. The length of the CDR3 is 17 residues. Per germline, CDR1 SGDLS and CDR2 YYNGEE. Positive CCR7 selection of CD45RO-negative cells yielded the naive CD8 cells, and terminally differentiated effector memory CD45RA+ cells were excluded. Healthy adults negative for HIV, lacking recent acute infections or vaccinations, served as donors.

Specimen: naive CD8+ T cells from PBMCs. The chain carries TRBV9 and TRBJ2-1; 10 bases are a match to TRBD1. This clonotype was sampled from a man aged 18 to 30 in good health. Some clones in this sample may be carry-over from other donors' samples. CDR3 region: CASSVARDRGIDNEQFF. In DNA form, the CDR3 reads TGTGCCAGCAGCGTAGCTCGGGACAGGGGAATTGACAATGAGCAGTTCTTC. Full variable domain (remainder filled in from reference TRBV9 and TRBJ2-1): DSGVTQTPKHLITATGQRVTLRCSPRSGDLSVYWYQQSLDQGLQFLIQYYNGEERAKGNILERFSAQQFPDLHSELNLSSLELGDSALYFCASSVARDRGIDNEQFFGPGTRLTVL.